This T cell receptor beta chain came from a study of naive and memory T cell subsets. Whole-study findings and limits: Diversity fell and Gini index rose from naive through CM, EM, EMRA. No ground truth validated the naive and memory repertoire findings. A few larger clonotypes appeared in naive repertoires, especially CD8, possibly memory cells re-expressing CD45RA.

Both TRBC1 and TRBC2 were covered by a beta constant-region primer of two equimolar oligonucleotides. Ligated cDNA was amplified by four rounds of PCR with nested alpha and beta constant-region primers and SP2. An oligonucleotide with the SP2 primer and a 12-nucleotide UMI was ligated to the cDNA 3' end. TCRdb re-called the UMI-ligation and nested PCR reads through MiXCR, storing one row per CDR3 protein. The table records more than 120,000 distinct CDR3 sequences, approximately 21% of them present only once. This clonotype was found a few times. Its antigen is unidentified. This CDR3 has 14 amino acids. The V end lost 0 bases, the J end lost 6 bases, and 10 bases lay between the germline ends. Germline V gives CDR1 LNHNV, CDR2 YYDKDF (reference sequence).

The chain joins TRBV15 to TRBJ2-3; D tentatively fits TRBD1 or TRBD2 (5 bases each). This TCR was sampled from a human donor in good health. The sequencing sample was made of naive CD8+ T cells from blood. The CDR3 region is CATSRDMGVDTQYF. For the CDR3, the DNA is TGTGCCACCAGCAGAGATATGGGGGTGGATACGCAGTATTTT.